This T cell receptor beta chain was sequenced during a study of blood T cells in healthy people across ages. Study summary: Template switching retrieved approximately one barcoded beta molecule for each two T cells.

Researchers isolated at least 6 million PBMCs per sample. A second PCR of roughly 7 to 11 cycles used a sample-barcoded 5' primer and a J-beta primer mix. Each cDNA molecule received a tag from a template-switch adaptor that had 12 random nucleotides. One entry per CDR3 protein, called by TCRdb with MiXCR from the 5' RACE reads. The sample yields about 1,000,000 distinct CDR3 sequences, 40% to 55% seen once. This CDR3 is built from 17 residues. V was pared by 4 bases and J by 6 bases, with 22 bases between. The germline CDR1 and CDR2 sequences are MNHEY and SVGEGT. This sequence originates from a woman aged 60-75 years in good health. Sequencing was performed on blood. The genes are TRBV6-2 or TRBV6-3 and TRBJ1-5; no firm D call. CDR3 in amino acids: CASSSERSGVLTQPQHF. CDR3 DNA: TGTGCCAGCAGTTCGGAACGATCGGGTGTGTTAACTCAGCCCCAGCATTTT.